Following are 11 T cell receptor beta chains from one sample sequenced in a study of human T cells and chemical hapten exposure. TCRdb re-derived calls from the RACE reads in MiXCR, one entry per CDR3 protein. The repertoire has some 36,000 distinct CDR3 sequences, roughly 7.6% of them found once; the top ten carry 1.3%. As to time point: pre-sensitization, week 0. Noted treatment: therapeutic diphenylcyclopropenone sensitization with weekly scalp DPC. This sample comprised whole blood, obtained in connection with sensitization to the hapten diphenylcyclopropenone (DPC). These receptor sequences come from a woman between 45 and 65 years old with alopecia areata. Some clones in this sample may be carry-over from other donors' samples.

This clonotype was seen repeatedly, ten times or more. The V call is TRBV7-8, the J call TRBJ1-5; D call uncertain. CDR1 is SGHVS and CDR2 is FQNEAQ in the germline V gene. The V end lost 2 bases, the J end lost 0 bases, and 8 bases lay between the germline ends. The CDR3 consists of 15 residues. Here the CDR3 reads CASSLITSSNQPQHF. CDR3 nucleotides: TGTGCCAGCAGCTTAATAACTAGTAGCAATCAGCCCCAGCATTTT.

This clonotype was counted many times. CDR3 loop: CASRMTGGGSYEQYF. The CDR3 DNA reads as TGTGCCAGCAGAATGACGGGAGGGGGGTCCTACGAGCAGTACTTC. The V gene is TRBV12-3 or TRBV12-4, the J gene TRBJ2-7; 8 nucleotides match TRBD2. With 6 bases clipped from V and 1 base from J, the junction kept 8 bases outside the gene matches. The CDR3 loop spans 15 amino acids.

This clonotype is medium-sized by share. The chain combines TRBV9 with TRBJ1-1; D gene uncertain. The length of the CDR3 is 13 residues. CDR1 is SGDLS, CDR2 YYNGEE, per germline. V was trimmed by 4 bases and J by 5 bases, leaving 12 bases between them. CDR3 nucleotides: TGTGCCAGCAGCAAATACGAGGGAACTGAAGCTTTCTTT. Translated: CASSKYEGTEAFF.

This clonotype was seen many times. The genes are TRBV11-2 and TRBJ1-2, with D unresolved. The CDR3 consists of 12 residues. Trimming cost V 4 bases and J 4 bases, with 7 bases left between them. Germline loops: CDR1 SGHAT, CDR2 FQNNGV. In DNA form, the CDR3 reads TGTGCCAGCAGCTCTGACGGCTATGGCTACACCTTC. It specifies CASSSDGYGYTF.

This clonotype occurred many times. The gene calls are TRBV18 and TRBJ2-6, with 8 bases aligning to TRBD1. The CDR3 covers 18 residues. V lost 2 bases and J lost 0; bases outside the gene matches: 6. CDR1 is KGHSH and CDR2 is LQKENI in the germline V gene. CDR3 DNA: TGTGCCAGCTCACCAAGAGGACAGGGCTCCTCTGGGGCCAACGTCCTGACTTTC. It is translated as CASSPRGQGSSGANVLTF.

The gene calls are TRBV18 and TRBJ1-5; D unclear. Per germline, CDR1 KGHSH and CDR2 LQKENI. The CDR3 is 15 residues long. V gave up 1 base and J gave up 5 bases, with 12 bases separating them. The CDR3: CASSPQVGKDQPQHF. Written as DNA, the CDR3 is TGTGCCAGCTCACCACAGGTAGGGAAGGATCAGCCCCAGCATTTT.

This clonotype was detected many times. V is TRBV2 and J is TRBJ2-1; D is ambiguous. The germline V gene encodes CDR1 SNHLY and CDR2 FYNNEI. This CDR3 is 11 amino acids long. Deletions cut 8 bases from V and 8 bases from J, with 10 bases between. The CDR3 protein is CASSVRYEQFF. The DNA of the CDR3 is TGTGCCAGCTCCGTGCGCTATGAGCAGTTCTTC. The full variable domain, rest sourced from reference TRBV2 and TRBJ2-1, is EPEVTQTPSHQVTQMGQEVILRCVPISNHLYFYWYRQILGQKVEFLVSFYNNEISEKSEIFDDQFSVERPDGSNFTLKIRSTKLEDSAMYFCASSVRYEQFFGPGTRLTVL.

This clonotype turned up a few times. This rearrangement joins TRBV18 to TRBJ2-1; 12 positions match TRBD1. V shed 1 base and J 2 bases; nucleotides not matched to a gene: 15. The CDR3 sequence is 21 residues long. CDR1 and CDR2 from the germline V gene are KGHSH and LQKENI. The CDR3 region has the DNA TGTGCCAGCTCACCACTCGCACTGGGGACAGGGGGCAGGGGCCCCTACAATGAGCAGTTCTTC. Its protein product is CASSPLALGTGGRGPYNEQFF. Full variable domain (outside the CDR3, taken from reference TRBV18 and TRBJ2-1): NAGVMQNPRHLVRRRGQEARLRCSPMKGHSHVYWYRQLPEEGLKFMVYLQKENIIDESGMPKERFSAEFPKEGPSILRIQQVVRGDSAAYFCASSPLALGTGGRGPYNEQFFGPGTRLTVL.

The rearrangement uses TRBV5-1 and TRBJ1-2; tentatively, D is TRBD1 (6 bases). In germline, CDR1 is SGHRS, CDR2 YFSETQ. With 5 bases removed from V and 2 bases from J, the gap between germline ends came to 13 bases. The CDR3 contains 14 residues. Written as DNA, the CDR3 is TGCGCCAGCAGGGCCACAGGGTCCAACTATGGCTACACCTTC. It translates to CASRATGSNYGYTF.

This clonotype was seen repeatedly, ten times or more. The CDR3 bases are TGTGCCAGCAGTGTAGACTTGCCGACTGAAGCTTTCTTT. This encodes CASSVDLPTEAFF. The rearrangement links TRBV6-2 or TRBV6-3 to TRBJ1-1, with no clear D. Per the germline V gene, CDR1 is MNHEY and CDR2 is SVGEGT. V lost 5 bases to trimming and J lost 5 bases, with 12 bases between them. CDR3 length: 13 residues.

This clonotype is medium-sized (0.01 to 0.1%). The chain uses TRBV6-2 or TRBV6-3 and TRBJ2-3; TRBD2 might be the D (5 bases). Trimming took off 0 bases at V and 6 bases at J, with 7 bases between the two ends. The CDR3 consists of 13 residues. Germline CDR1 and CDR2: MNHEY and SVGEGT. The CDR3 is CASSYSSGDTQYF. CDR3 bases: TGTGCCAGCAGTTACTCCTCGGGGGATACGCAGTATTTT.